This T cell receptor beta chain was found in a study of T cells after yellow fever vaccination. This clonotype came up a few times. The CDR3 totals 16 residues. Germline assignment: CDR1 SGHTA and CDR2 FQGNSA. Germline trimming cut 2 bases from V and 4 bases from J; bases unmatched to any gene: 8. 5'RACE template switching added a universal primer site and UMIs to TCR cDNA. TCRdb ran MiXCR on the 5' RACE reads and lists one entry per CDR3 protein. The sample has 110,000 to 150,000 distinct CDR3 sequences, about 6.2% seen once. The sequence derives from a young man who received the YFV17D yellow fever vaccine. The sequencing here drew on CD4+ T cells sorted from PBMCs, taken 10 days after the yellow fever booster vaccination. The chain has TRBV7-2 and TRBJ2-3; 8 bases agree with TRBD2. This CDR3 is CASSLRSGGSADTQYF. Written as DNA, the CDR3 is TGTGCCAGCAGCTTAAGGTCGGGGGGGAGTGCAGATACGCAGTATTTT.